The entry below describes one T cell receptor (beta chain). This clonotype was seen at least ten times. Its cognate antigen has yet to be identified. Qualities for individual bases were not recorded, and no much larger clone is one base off. Libraries were built with 5' RACE. The instrument was an Illumina HiSeq 2000. Template switching introduced a universal primer binding site; the final cDNA contained a unique molecular identifier, enabling accurate counting of TCR cDNA molecules. First-strand cDNA for TCR alpha and beta chains was synthesized from specific primers in the conserved constant-segment region. To control for contamination, each cDNA library was double barcoded with a SMART-Mk sample barcode plus Illumina barcodes. TruSeq adapter sequences along with Illumina sample barcodes were introduced in two successive PCR steps. The Illumina HiSeq platform was used with custom primers to sequence TCR alpha and beta cDNA libraries. The source study handled its data this way. Unique molecular identifiers were extracted from raw reads with MiGEC, and CDR3 positions were determined with MiXCR. Recombination models were inferred per individual with the repgenHMM and IGoR tools using an EM algorithm. Shared clonotypes were analyzed with the tcR package in R, and sharing was normalized by the product of cloneset sizes. To study raw recombination free of thymic and clonal selection effects, out-of-frame nonproductive sequences were analyzed. TCRdb itself trimmed the public reads at Q25 with fastp, ran MiXCR and retained productive beta chains. One record per CDR3 amino acid sequence lists the most common genes and DNA. Here the V and J calls rest on TCRdb's processing, not on the authors' analysis. The sample data list 420,000 or so distinct CDR3 sequences, and roughly 20% of these were observed just once. The ten largest clones represent 10% to 15% of the sample.

Only healthy Caucasian donors were included. Three unrelated non-twin adults were also sequenced: a male aged 18 to 30, a male aged 50 to 59 and a female aged 50 to 59. Miltenyi CD45RO+ enrichment and human naive T-cell isolation kits were used to isolate memory (CD45RO+) and naive T cells from PBMC. V is cut by 4 bases and J by 0 bases, and the space between the germline ends is 13 bases. Reading from cysteine to phenylalanine, the CDR3 counts 15 amino acids. Of all the DNA, just the CDR3 is kept, 45 bases in frame from base 1. The sample is drawn from a study of identical twins (dated by TCRdb to the mid-2010s). For context, the study as a whole: To test whether fetal clonotypes persist, the study used deep sequencing on TCR alpha and beta repertoires from monozygotic twins, unrelated adults of various ages, and cord blood. To rule out contamination, the twin experiments were replicated at different times with different library preparation protocols. The paper's findings and limits, for the study overall: Invariant T cells such as MAIT and iNKT could partly confound zero-insertion analyses, although diverse VJ usage argued against such confounding for most clonotypes. In monozygotic twins, out-of-frame TCR alpha sharing was systematically underestimated by recombination models, although the models agreed with sharing between unrelated individuals. Because the same donors could not be followed over many years, conclusions were based on cross-sectional statistical analysis. The excess sharing between twins in beta out-of-frame sequences was weaker because fewer shared sequences reduced the signal-to-noise ratio. Abundant cord blood beta clonotypes carried fewer insertions; young adult naive repertoires showed a weaker similar trend, while memory repertoires showed none. Compared with coincidental sharing between unrelated individuals, an excess of low generation-probability sequences was observed among out-of-frame TCR alpha sequences shared between twins.

Sequencing was carried out using naive T cells sorted from blood. Interpreted using the paper, the cell subset or site label stands for: cells isolated with a human naive T-cell isolation kit. The chain is assembled from TRBV12-3 or TRBV12-4 and TRBJ2-7, with the D segment possibly TRBD1 or TRBD2, each aligning over 6 bases. The source is a man in his fifties or sixties in good health. The CDR3 is CASSSQGLSSYEQYF. The DNA is as follows: TGTGCCAGCAGTTCACAGGGACTGAGCTCCTACGAGCAGTACTTC.